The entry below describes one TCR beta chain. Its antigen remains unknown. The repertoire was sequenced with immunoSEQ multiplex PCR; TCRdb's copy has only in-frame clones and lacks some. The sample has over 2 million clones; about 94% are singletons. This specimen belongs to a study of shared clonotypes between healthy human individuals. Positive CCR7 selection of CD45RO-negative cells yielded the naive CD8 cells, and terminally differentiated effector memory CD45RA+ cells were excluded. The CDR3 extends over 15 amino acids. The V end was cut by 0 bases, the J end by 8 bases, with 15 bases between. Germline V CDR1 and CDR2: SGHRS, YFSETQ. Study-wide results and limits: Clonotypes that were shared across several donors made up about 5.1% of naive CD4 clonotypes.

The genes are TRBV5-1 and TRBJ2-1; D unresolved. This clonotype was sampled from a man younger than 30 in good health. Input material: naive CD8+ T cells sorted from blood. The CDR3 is CASSLARDFTDEQFF. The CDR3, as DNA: TGCGCCAGCAGCTTGGCCAGAGATTTTACCGATGAGCAGTTCTTC.